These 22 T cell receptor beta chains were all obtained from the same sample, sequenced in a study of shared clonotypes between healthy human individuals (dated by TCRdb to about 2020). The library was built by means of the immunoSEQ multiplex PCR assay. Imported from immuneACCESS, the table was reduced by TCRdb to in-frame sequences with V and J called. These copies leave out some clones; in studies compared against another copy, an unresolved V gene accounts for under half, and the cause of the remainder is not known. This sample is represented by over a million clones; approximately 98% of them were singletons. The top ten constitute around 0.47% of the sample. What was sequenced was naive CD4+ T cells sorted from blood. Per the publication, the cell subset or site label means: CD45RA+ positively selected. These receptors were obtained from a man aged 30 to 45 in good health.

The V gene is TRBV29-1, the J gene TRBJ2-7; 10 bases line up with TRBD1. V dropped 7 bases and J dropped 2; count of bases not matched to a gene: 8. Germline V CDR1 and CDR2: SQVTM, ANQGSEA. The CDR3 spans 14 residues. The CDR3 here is CSARDRGFTYEQYF. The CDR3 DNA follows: TGCAGCGCAAGGGACAGGGGATTCACCTACGAGCAGTACTTC.

The CDR3, as DNA: TGTGCCAGCGGCAGCCCGACTAGCGGCACAGATACGCAGTATTTT. Translated: CASGSPTSGTDTQYF. V is TRBV28 and J is TRBJ2-3; 8 positions match TRBD2. Germline loops: CDR1 MDHEN, CDR2 SYDVKM. The V gene end was trimmed by 8 bases and the J gene end by 1 base; junction bases not matched to a gene: 8. The CDR3 extends over 15 amino acids.

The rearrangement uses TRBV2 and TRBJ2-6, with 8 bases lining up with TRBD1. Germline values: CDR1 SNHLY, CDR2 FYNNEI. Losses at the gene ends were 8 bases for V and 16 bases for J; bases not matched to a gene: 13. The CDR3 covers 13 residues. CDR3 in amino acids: CASARQGSHPLTF. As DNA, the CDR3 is TGTGCCAGCGCGAGACAGGGGTCCCACCCACTGACTTTC.

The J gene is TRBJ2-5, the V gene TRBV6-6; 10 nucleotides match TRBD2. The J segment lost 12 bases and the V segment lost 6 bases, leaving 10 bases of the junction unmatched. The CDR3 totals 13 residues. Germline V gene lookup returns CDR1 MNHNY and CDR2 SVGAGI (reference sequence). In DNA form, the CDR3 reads TGTGCCAGCAGACACCACCAAGCGGGAGGGGAGTACTTC. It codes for CASRHHQAGGEYF.

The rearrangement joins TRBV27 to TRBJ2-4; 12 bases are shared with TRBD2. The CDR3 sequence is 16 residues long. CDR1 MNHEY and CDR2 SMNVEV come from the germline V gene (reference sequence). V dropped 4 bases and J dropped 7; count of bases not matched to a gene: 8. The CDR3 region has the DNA TGTGCCAGCAGTTCCCGACTAGCGGGAGTGGGTAACATTCAGTACTTC. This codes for CASSSRLAGVGNIQYF.

As DNA, the CDR3 is TGCGCCAGCAGCCAAGATCCGAGGGGTAGCGGGAGGTCCGATACGCAGTATTTT. Its translation is CASSQDPRGSGRSDTQYF. This rearrangement joins TRBV4-3 to TRBJ2-3; TRBD2 matches 10 bases. The CDR3 is made up of 18 amino acids. V shed 0 bases and J 6 bases; nucleotides not matched to a gene: 12. Germline CDR1 LGHNA, CDR2 YSLEER.

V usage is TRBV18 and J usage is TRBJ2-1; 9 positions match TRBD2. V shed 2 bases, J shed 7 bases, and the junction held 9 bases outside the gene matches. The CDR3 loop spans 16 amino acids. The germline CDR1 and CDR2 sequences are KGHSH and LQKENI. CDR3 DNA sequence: TGTGCCAGCTCACCAGAACTAGCGGGTAGGGAGAATGAGCAGTTCTTC. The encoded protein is CASSPELAGRENEQFF.

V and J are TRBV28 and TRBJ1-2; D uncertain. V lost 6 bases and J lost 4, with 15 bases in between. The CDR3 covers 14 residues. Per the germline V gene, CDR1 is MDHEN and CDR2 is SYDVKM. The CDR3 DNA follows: TGTGCCAGCAGCGCCCAGAGGGCGGGCTATGGCTACACCTTC. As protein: CASSAQRAGYGYTF.

CDR3 sequence: CASSVGTTEAFF. CDR3 nucleotide sequence: TGTGCCAGCAGTGTGGGTACGACTGAAGCTTTCTTT. The gene calls are TRBV25-1 and TRBJ1-1, with D uncertain. The CDR3 loop spans 12 amino acids. V lost 4 bases and J 5 bases, leaving 8 bases between the germline ends. Per germline, CDR1 MGHDK and CDR2 SYGVNS.

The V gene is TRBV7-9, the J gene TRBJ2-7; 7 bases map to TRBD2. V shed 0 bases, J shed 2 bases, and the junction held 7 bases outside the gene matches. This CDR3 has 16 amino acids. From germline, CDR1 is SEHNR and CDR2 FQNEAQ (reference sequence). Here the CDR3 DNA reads TGTGCCAGCAGCTTAGCCGTCGGGGCGGGGGCCTACGAGCAGTACTTC. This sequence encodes CASSLAVGAGAYEQYF.

The CDR3 bases are TGCGCCAGCAGCCAAGACCAGGCTGGGCCTGGGGCCAACGTCCTGACTTTC. Translation gives CASSQDQAGPGANVLTF. The chain couples TRBV4-1 to TRBJ2-6; D ambiguous. This CDR3 is 17 amino acids long. The V gene's germline CDR1 is MGHRA and CDR2 YSYEKL. The germline V and J ends were trimmed by 0 bases and 2 bases, with 11 bases remaining between them.

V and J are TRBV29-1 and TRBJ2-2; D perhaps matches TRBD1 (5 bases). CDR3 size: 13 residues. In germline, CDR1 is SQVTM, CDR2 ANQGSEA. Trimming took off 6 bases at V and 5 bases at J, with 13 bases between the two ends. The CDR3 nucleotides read TGCAGCGTGGGAACGCAGGGAACCGGGGAGCTGTTTTTT. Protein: CSVGTQGTGELFF.

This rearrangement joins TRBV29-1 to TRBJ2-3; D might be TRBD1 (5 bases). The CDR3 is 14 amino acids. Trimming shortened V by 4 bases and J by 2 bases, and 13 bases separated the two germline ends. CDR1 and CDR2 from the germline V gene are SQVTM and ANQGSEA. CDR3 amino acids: CSVGTHISTDTQYF. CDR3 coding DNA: TGCAGCGTTGGGACACATATATCCACAGATACGCAGTATTTT.

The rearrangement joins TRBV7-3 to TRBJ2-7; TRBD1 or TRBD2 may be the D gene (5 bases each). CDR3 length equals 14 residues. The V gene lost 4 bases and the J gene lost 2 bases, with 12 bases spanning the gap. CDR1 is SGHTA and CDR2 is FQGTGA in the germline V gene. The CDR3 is CASSSFPGPYEQYF. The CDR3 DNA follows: TGTGCCAGCAGCTCGTTCCCGGGGCCCTACGAGCAGTACTTC.

Here the CDR3 reads CASSLDRANQPQHF. CDR3 sequence (DNA): TGTGCCAGCAGCTTAGATAGGGCGAATCAGCCCCAGCATTTT. The gene calls are TRBV11-2 and TRBJ1-5; no firm D call. Germline loops: CDR1 SGHAT, CDR2 FQNNGV. This CDR3 is 14 amino acids long. The ends were cut back, 0 bases at V and 4 bases at J, with 7 bases in the middle.

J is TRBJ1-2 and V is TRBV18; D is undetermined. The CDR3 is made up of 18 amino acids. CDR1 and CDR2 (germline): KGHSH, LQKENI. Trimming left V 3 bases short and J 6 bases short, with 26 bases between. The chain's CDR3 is CASSPFTHGRVAGDGYTF. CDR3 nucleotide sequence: TGTGCCAGCTCACCTTTTACGCATGGACGTGTAGCTGGGGATGGCTACACCTTC. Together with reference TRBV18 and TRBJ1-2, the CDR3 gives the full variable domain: NAGVMQNPRHLVRRRGQEARLRCSPMKGHSHVYWYRQLPEEGLKFMVYLQKENIIDESGMPKERFSAEFPKEGPSILRIQQVVRGDSAAYFCASSPFTHGRVAGDGYTFGSGTRLTVV.

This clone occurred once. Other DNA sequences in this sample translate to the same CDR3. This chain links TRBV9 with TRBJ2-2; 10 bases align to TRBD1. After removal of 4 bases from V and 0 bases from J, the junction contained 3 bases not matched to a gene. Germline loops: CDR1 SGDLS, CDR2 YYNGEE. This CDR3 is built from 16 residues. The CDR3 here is CASSLGQGANTGELFF. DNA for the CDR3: TGTGCCAGCAGCCTAGGACAGGGGGCGAACACCGGGGAGCTGTTTTTT.

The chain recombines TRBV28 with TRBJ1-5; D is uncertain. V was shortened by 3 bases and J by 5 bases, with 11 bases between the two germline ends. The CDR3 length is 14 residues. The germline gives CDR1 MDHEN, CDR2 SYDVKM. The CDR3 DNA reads TGTGCCAGCAGTTTCAGCCGCCGAGATCAGCCCCAGCATTTT. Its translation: CASSFSRRDQPQHF.

The CDR3 DNA reads TGTGCCAGCAGCCCCAGAGACCTCTGGCGGTACAATGAGCAGTTCTTC. This codes for CASSPRDLWRYNEQFF. The chain links TRBV11-2 to TRBJ2-1; no definite D call. V lost 5 bases to trimming and J lost 4 bases, with 18 bases between them. This CDR3 spans 16 amino acids. Per the germline V gene, CDR1 is SGHAT and CDR2 is FQNNGV.

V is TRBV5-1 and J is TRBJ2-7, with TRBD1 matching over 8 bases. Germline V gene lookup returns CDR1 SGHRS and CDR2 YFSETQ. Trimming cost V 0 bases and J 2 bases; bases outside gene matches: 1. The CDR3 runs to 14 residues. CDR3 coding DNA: TGCGCCAGCAGCTTGGAACAGGGGGCCTACGAGCAGTACTTC. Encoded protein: CASSLEQGAYEQYF.

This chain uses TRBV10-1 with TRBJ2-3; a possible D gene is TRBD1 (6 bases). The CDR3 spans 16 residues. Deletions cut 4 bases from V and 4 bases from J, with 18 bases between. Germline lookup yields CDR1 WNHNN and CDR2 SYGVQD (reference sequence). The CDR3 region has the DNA TGCGCCAGCAGTGCTGGGGTCGTAGGGGGTGCAGATACGCAGTATTTT. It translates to CASSAGVVGGADTQYF.

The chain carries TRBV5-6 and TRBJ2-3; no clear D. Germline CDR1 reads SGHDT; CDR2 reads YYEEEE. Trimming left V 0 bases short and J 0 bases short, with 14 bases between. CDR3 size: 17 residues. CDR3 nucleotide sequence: TGTGCCAGCAGCTTGGTCTTTGGCGGCCAGAGCACAGATACGCAGTATTTT. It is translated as CASSLVFGGQSTDTQYF. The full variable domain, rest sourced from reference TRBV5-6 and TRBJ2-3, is DAGVTQSPTHLIKTRGQQVTLRCSPKSGHDTVSWYQQALGQGPQFIFQYYEEEERQRGNFPDRFSGHQFPNYSSELNVNALLLGDSALYLCASSLVFGGQSTDTQYFGPGTRLTVL.